This T cell receptor (beta chain) was profiled in a study of blood T cells in healthy people across ages. Study outcomes and limitations: Donor CMV status was unknown, possibly confounding expanded clonotype changes.

About this clonotype: Its antigen remains unidentified.

Through a sample-barcoded 5' primer and a J-beta primer mix, a second PCR was run for roughly 6 to 12 cycles. One entry per CDR3 protein results from TCRdb running MiXCR on the 5' RACE reads. The data show about 720,000 distinct CDR3 sequences, around 25% seen once. Each sample yielded at least 5 micrograms of PBMC total RNA. The sample was also linked to a second study, of T cells of mothers and their children. From that report: There was no detection of any persistent microchimeric T cell clones.

This receptor was obtained from a boy aged 5 to 17 in good health. The specimen sequenced was blood.

CDR3 sequence: CSGGGDRVGTPNTEAFF. The CDR3 DNA is TGCAGTGGGGGGGGGGACAGGGTCGGAACCCCGAACACTGAAGCTTTCTTT. The chain recombines TRBV20-1 with TRBJ1-1, with TRBD1 matching 9 bases. The germline CDR1 and CDR2 sequences are DFQATT and SNEGSKA (reference sequence). The CDR3 is 17 amino acids. The V segment lost 7 bases and the J segment 1 base; nucleotides outside the gene matches: 16.